One sample yielded the 30 T cell receptor beta chains listed below, sequenced in a study of post-analysis software for immune sequencing data. Carried by the TCR beta cDNA libraries were unique molecular identifiers. MiXCR, run by TCRdb on the PCR reads, gives a single entry per CDR3 protein. This table holds roughly 150,000 distinct CDR3 sequences, 36% found once. The sample in question was blood, obtained after autologous hematopoietic stem cell transplantation. The receptors shown here come from a girl aged 10 to 17 with multiple sclerosis.

This clonotype was detected many times. This chain links TRBV15 with TRBJ2-2; D remains ambiguous. Germline values: CDR1 LNHNV, CDR2 YYDKDF (reference sequence). Between the trimmed V and J ends, which lost 1 base and 1 base, there was a span of 7 bases. This CDR3 spans 15 amino acids. The CDR3 coding sequence is TGTGCCACCAGCAGAGTACGGATGAACACCGGGGAGCTGTTTTTT. Translated: CATSRVRMNTGELFF.

As DNA, the CDR3 is TGTGCCAGCAGCCAAGATGTGGCAACCAAGCACATTCAGTACTTC. It codes for CASSQDVATKHIQYF. The chain carries TRBV3-1 and TRBJ2-4; D gene ambiguous. The CDR3 has 15 residues. The germline V gene has CDR1 LGHDT and CDR2 YNNKEL (reference sequence). Trimming removed 0 bases from V and 8 bases from J, with 14 bases in between.

The sample holds a few counts of this clonotype. Given a much more abundant clone one base away, this may be a read error. The chain carries TRBV4-3 and TRBJ2-3; weak D call: TRBD2 (5 bases). The CDR3 is 15 residues long. The germline V gene encodes CDR1 LGHNA and CDR2 YSLEER. Trimming removed 3 bases at V and 6 bases at J, with 16 bases between. The CDR3 is CASSHLGAESDTQYF. In DNA form, the CDR3 reads TGCGCCAGCAGCCACCTAGGAGCGGAATCGGATACGCAGTATTTT.

This clonotype has a handful of counts. This chain links TRBV20-1 with TRBJ2-7, with unresolved D. The CDR3 runs 11 residues. Deletions cut 4 bases from V and 9 bases from J, with 13 bases between. The germline V gene has CDR1 DFQATT and CDR2 SNEGSKA (reference sequence). The CDR3 nucleotides are TGCAGTGCTACCGTCTACGAGCGGCAGTACTTC. As protein: CSATVYERQYF.

This clonotype has a handful of counts. The chain carries TRBV6-1 and TRBJ1-2, with 9 bases fitting TRBD1. The CDR3 loop spans 16 amino acids. Trimming cost V 3 bases and J 8 bases; bases outside gene matches: 13. In germline, CDR1 is MNHNS, CDR2 SASEGT. CDR3 sequence (DNA): TGTGCCAGCAGTGAGGCTCAGACAGGGGGGCCGGGCGGCTACACCTTC. Protein: CASSEAQTGGPGGYTF.

This clonotype has more than one count but fewer than ten. This chain uses TRBV20-1 with TRBJ1-1; D call uncertain. CDR1 is DFQATT and CDR2 is SNEGSKA in the germline V gene (reference sequence). The CDR3 extends over 13 amino acids. The CDR3 sequence is CSVSGFDGTEAFF. For the CDR3, the DNA is TGCAGCGTTTCAGGTTTCGACGGCACTGAAGCTTTCTTT.

This clonotype was seen just once. The rearrangement uses TRBV27 and TRBJ2-1, with unresolved D. Germline assignment: CDR1 MNHEY and CDR2 SMNVEV (reference sequence). V lost 5 bases and J 4 bases, leaving 15 bases between the germline ends. The CDR3 contains 15 residues. In DNA, the CDR3 is TGTGCCAGCAGTCCCCCCTCAGCGATTTACAATGAGCAGTTCTTC. This sequence encodes CASSPPSAIYNEQFF.

This chain uses TRBV7-2 with TRBJ2-1; possible D gene TRBD2, 5 bases. CDR3 length equals 16 residues. The germline gives CDR1 SGHTA, CDR2 FQGNSA. The germline V and J ends were trimmed by 2 bases and 4 bases, with 15 bases remaining between them. DNA for the CDR3: TGTGCCAGCAGCTTATCGAGGGAGCTTCGGTACAATGAGCAGTTCTTC. Translating it yields CASSLSRELRYNEQFF. The full variable domain, in which reference TRBV7-2 and TRBJ2-1 provide the parts outside the CDR3, is GAGVSQSPSNKVTEKGKDVELRCDPISGHTALYWYRQSLGQGLEFLIYFQGNSAPDKSGLPSDRFSAERTGGSVSTLTIQRTQQEDSAVYLCASSLSRELRYNEQFFGPGTRLTVL.

This clonotype was counted between two and nine times. The rearrangement links TRBV20-1 to TRBJ2-1; D gene uncertain. The germline V and J ends were trimmed by 3 bases and 8 bases, with 8 bases remaining between them. Looked up from germline, CDR1 is DFQATT and CDR2 is SNEGSKA (reference sequence). There are 11 residues in the CDR3. The CDR3 protein is CSARPRDEQFF. The CDR3 nucleotides read TGCAGTGCTAGGCCCCGCGATGAGCAGTTCTTC.

This clonotype was seen more than once but under ten times. The chain has TRBV29-1 and TRBJ2-7; TRBD1 might be the D (6 bases). Trimming took 4 bases from V and 3 from J, leaving 16 bases between them. The CDR3 spans 14 residues. The germline V gene encodes CDR1 SQVTM and CDR2 ANQGSEA. The CDR3 sequence: CSVGAGDRDYEQYF. The CDR3 DNA is TGCAGCGTTGGAGCAGGGGACCGCGACTACGAGCAGTACTTC.

This clonotype occurred a few times. The J gene is TRBJ2-5, the V gene TRBV20-1; 9 positions agree with TRBD2. This CDR3 region has 15 residues. Germline lookup yields CDR1 DFQATT and CDR2 SNEGSKA (reference sequence). V shed 3 bases and J 0 bases; nucleotides not matched to a gene: 5. The CDR3 sequence is CSASPGLAHQETQYF. The CDR3 DNA follows: TGCAGTGCTAGTCCAGGACTAGCGCACCAAGAGACCCAGTACTTC.

The chain carries TRBV7-9 and TRBJ1-2, with TRBD1 matching over 8 bases. The germline CDR1 and CDR2 sequences are SEHNR and FQNEAQ (reference sequence). V lost 0 bases and J lost 9; bases outside the gene matches: 12. The CDR3 runs 16 residues. The CDR3 sequence is CASSLATGVTKDRYTF. CDR3 in DNA: TGTGCCAGCAGCTTAGCGACAGGGGTCACTAAAGATCGCTACACCTTC.

Turning to this clonotype: Its ends do not fully match the called genes, so a read error is possible. The rearrangement joins TRBV7-2 to TRBJ2-3, with TRBD2 identical over 8 bases. The CDR3 covers 14 residues. The germline V gene has CDR1 SGHTA and CDR2 FQGNSA. For the CDR3, the DNA is TGTGCCATCAGCGGGAGCCGATTCACAGATACGCAGTATTTT. The encoded protein is CAISGSRFTDTQYF.

Concerning this clonotype itself: This may be a read error: a much more frequent sequence differs by one nucleotide. The chain links TRBV20-1 to TRBJ2-4, with D tentatively TRBD1 or TRBD2 (5 bases each). Germline CDR1 DFQATT, CDR2 SNEGSKA (reference sequence). The CDR3 has 14 amino acids. V was shortened by 5 bases and J by 5 bases, with 16 bases between the two germline ends. CDR3 sequence: CSAGPDRDQNIQYF. The CDR3 nucleotides read TGCAGTGCTGGCCCAGACCGGGACCAAAACATTCAGTACTTC.

The V and J genes are TRBV12-3 or TRBV12-4 and TRBJ1-5, with D uncertain. This CDR3 region has 15 residues. Between the trimmed V and J ends, which lost 2 bases and 0 bases, there was a span of 8 bases. CDR3 DNA: TGTGCCAGCAGTTTAATGGCAGATAGCAATCAGCCCCAGCATTTT. The encoded protein is CASSLMADSNQPQHF.

The CDR3 protein is CASSSYSGQSYNEQFF. CDR3 nucleotides: TGTGCCAGCAGCTCATATAGCGGGCAATCCTACAATGAGCAGTTCTTC. The chain employs TRBV7-9 and TRBJ2-1; 7 bases agree with TRBD2. Trimming removed 4 bases from V and 1 base from J; junction bases left unmatched: 7. The CDR3 has 16 residues. Germline CDR1 and CDR2: SEHNR and FQNEAQ (reference sequence).

CDR3 sequence (DNA): TGCGCCAGCAGCCCGGGGGCAGTGAACACTGAAGCTTTCTTT. It codes for CASSPGAVNTEAFF. The chain recombines TRBV5-1 with TRBJ1-1; D may be TRBD1 (6 bases). CDR3 length equals 14 residues. CDR1 and CDR2 (germline): SGHRS, YFSETQ. V was shortened by 4 bases and J by 0 bases, with 10 bases between the two germline ends.

This clonotype was detected a few times. V usage is TRBV5-1 and J usage is TRBJ2-7, with D possibly being TRBD1 (5 bases). This CDR3 has 13 amino acids. The V and J ends lost 0 bases and 6 bases respectively, with 10 bases between them. Germline assignment: CDR1 SGHRS and CDR2 YFSETQ. The CDR3 loop is CASSLVRGGEQYF. The DNA of the CDR3 is TGCGCCAGCAGCTTGGTAAGGGGCGGCGAGCAGTACTTC.

In its sample, this clonotype was seen many times. The chain combines TRBV29-1 with TRBJ2-1; D is perhaps TRBD2 (5 bases). Germline values: CDR1 SQVTM, CDR2 ANQGSEA. V was trimmed by 8 bases and J by 3 bases, leaving 23 bases between them. The CDR3 runs to 16 residues. The CDR3 nucleotides are TGCAGCCCGGTTCCCCTCCCGGGGAGATACTACAATGAGCAGTTCTTC. This encodes CSPVPLPGRYYNEQFF.

This clonotype was counted at least ten times. This rearrangement joins TRBV29-1 to TRBJ2-1; 11 bases align to TRBD2. Germline loops: CDR1 SQVTM, CDR2 ANQGSEA. V lost 3 bases and J lost 3; bases outside the gene matches: 1. The CDR3 contains 14 residues. CDR3 coding DNA: TGCAGCGTTGAGGGACTAGCGGTCTACAATGAGCAGTTCTTC. Translating gives CSVEGLAVYNEQFF.

This clonotype occurred a few times. The chain carries TRBV12-3 or TRBV12-4 and TRBJ2-1; D unclear. Trimming removed 6 bases from V and 2 bases from J, with 11 bases in between. The CDR3 totals 14 residues. In DNA form, the CDR3 reads TGTGCCAGCAGCACCGAGCGCGCCTACAATGAGCAGTTCTTC. Translating gives CASSTERAYNEQFF.

This clonotype was picked up a small number of times. The genes are TRBV2 and TRBJ2-5, with D perhaps TRBD1 (5 bases). Trimming left V 7 bases short and J 1 base short, with 13 bases between. There are 14 residues in the CDR3. Germline V gene data show CDR1 as SNHLY and CDR2 as FYNNEI. The CDR3 DNA reads as TGTGCCAGCACGAGGCAGGGCTCCCAAGAGACCCAGTACTTC. Residues: CASTRQGSQETQYF.

This chain connects TRBV19 to TRBJ1-4, with a tentative D call TRBD1 (6 bases). Trimming cost V 5 bases and J 2 bases, with 12 bases left between them. Germline CDR1 is LNHDA and CDR2 is SQIVND (reference sequence). The CDR3 spans 15 residues. The CDR3 region has the DNA TGTGCCAGTAGTCCGCGGGGGCAGACTAATGAAAAACTGTTTTTT. It codes for CASSPRGQTNEKLFF.

In this sample, this clonotype turned up a few times. This sequence joins TRBV6-6 and TRBJ1-2; 8 positions match TRBD1. This CDR3 region has 15 residues. CDR1 MNHNY and CDR2 SVGAGI come from the germline V gene (reference sequence). Losses at the gene ends were 2 bases for V and 5 bases for J; bases not matched to a gene: 7. The CDR3 coding sequence is TGTGCCAGCAGTTACCCCGGGACAGGACGGTATGGCTACACCTTC. Its translation is CASSYPGTGRYGYTF.

V gene TRBV4-2 combines with J gene TRBJ2-1; TRBD2 agrees at 9 bases. J lost 5 bases, V lost 0 bases, and 8 bases had no gene match. The length of the CDR3 is 17 residues. Germline V CDR1 and CDR2: LGHNA, YNFKEQ. CDR3 bases: TGTGCCAGCAGCCAAGAGGGGCGCGGGAGGGGTGACAATGAGCAGTTCTTC. This gives the protein CASSQEGRGRGDNEQFF.

This clonotype was counted only a few times. This chain joins TRBV7-9 and TRBJ1-4; D is undetermined. V lost 3 bases, J lost 8 bases, and 10 bases lay in between. The CDR3 has 13 residues. The V gene's germline CDR1 is SEHNR and CDR2 FQNEAQ (reference sequence). CDR3 coding DNA: TGTGCCAGCAGCTTCTCAAGTACCGAAAAACTGTTTTTT. Protein product: CASSFSSTEKLFF.

The genes are TRBV27 and TRBJ1-6, with D perhaps matching TRBD1 (6 bases). Germline V gene lookup returns CDR1 MNHEY and CDR2 SMNVEV (reference sequence). Deletions cut 6 bases from V and 7 bases from J, with 19 bases between. The CDR3 is 16 residues long. In DNA, the CDR3 is TGTGCCAGCAGACACATGCAGGGGCGAAGCAATTCACCCCTCCACTTT. Translating gives CASRHMQGRSNSPLHF.

This clonotype came up a few times. The chain is built from TRBV4-3 and TRBJ2-3, with 7 bases identical to TRBD1. The CDR3 covers 16 residues. Germline loops: CDR1 LGHNA, CDR2 YSLEER. J lost 4 bases, V lost 3 bases, and 10 bases had no gene match. The CDR3 loop reads CASSHKTGVRADTQYF. CDR3 bases: TGCGCCAGCAGCCATAAAACAGGGGTCAGGGCAGATACGCAGTATTTT.

This clonotype was found a few times. The chain links TRBV3-1 to TRBJ2-7; 9 bases match TRBD2. The CDR3 loop spans 16 amino acids. The germline gives CDR1 LGHDT, CDR2 YNNKEL (reference sequence). Unmatched junction bases numbered 14, after V lost 5 bases and J lost 6 bases. The CDR3: CASSIQLSAGGFEQYF. The DNA of the CDR3 is TGTGCCAGCAGCATCCAATTATCAGCGGGAGGTTTCGAGCAGTACTTC.

V usage is TRBV12-3 or TRBV12-4 and J usage is TRBJ2-5, with D unresolved. The CDR3 runs 12 residues. The V end lost 4 bases, the J end lost 5 bases, and 8 bases lay between the germline ends. CDR3 sequence reads: CASSSAVETQYF. The DNA for the CDR3 is TGTGCCAGCAGTTCAGCTGTGGAGACCCAGTACTTC.